The 10 T cell receptor beta chains presented below share a single source sample, sequenced in a study of cytomegalovirus exposure and HLA in healthy donors. Vbeta (60) and Jbeta (13) primers were used in the PCR. The assay was immunoSEQ multiplex PCR, and TCRdb's table has in-frame clones only and misses some. Here the sample spans 75,000 to 95,000 clones, 65% to 85% being singletons. The sample taken for sequencing was PBMCs. Source of these receptors: a man aged 45-65 years in good health and CMV-seronegative.

The chain has TRBV15 and TRBJ2-3, with D possibly being TRBD1 (6 bases). Trimming removed 7 bases at V and 7 bases at J, with 18 bases between. Germline V gene data show CDR1 as LNHNV and CDR2 as YYDKDF (reference sequence). This CDR3 comprises 14 residues. The DNA of the CDR3 is TGTGCCACCAAGGCGTCCAGGGGTGGGAATACGCAGTATTTT. Translated: CATKASRGGNTQYF.

The chain carries TRBV13 and TRBJ2-5, with a tentative D call TRBD2 (5 bases). Germline lookup yields CDR1 PRHDT and CDR2 FYEKMQ (reference sequence). The V and J ends lost 6 bases and 5 bases respectively, with 10 bases between them. The CDR3 has 12 amino acids. Written as DNA, the CDR3 is TGTGCCAGCAGTCTGAGAGGGGAGACCCAGTACTTC. Translation: CASSLRGETQYF.

The chain links TRBV10-3 to TRBJ1-2; D unresolved. Germline-derived CDR1 and CDR2 are ENHRY and SYGVKD. The V gene lost 3 bases and the J gene lost 0 bases, with 14 bases spanning the gap. The CDR3 is 16 amino acids. In DNA form, the CDR3 reads TGTGCCATCAGTGACCCTCACGGAGGTCCTAACTATGGCTACACCTTC. Translating it yields CAISDPHGGPNYGYTF.

The chain recombines TRBV2 with TRBJ1-1; D unresolved. The germline gives CDR1 SNHLY, CDR2 FYNNEI. Trimming shortened V by 7 bases and J by 1 base, and 10 bases separated the two germline ends. CDR3 length: 13 amino acids. The CDR3 DNA reads as TGTGCCAGCACCGAGGTGGAGAACACTGAAGCTTTCTTT. It yields the protein CASTEVENTEAFF.

This chain uses TRBV2 with TRBJ2-5; perhaps TRBD1 as D (5 bases). Per germline, CDR1 SNHLY and CDR2 FYNNEI. This CDR3 contains 13 residues. V lost 3 bases and J lost 4, with 9 bases in between. CDR3 sequence: CASSEAGRETQYF. Written as DNA, the CDR3 is TGTGCCAGCAGTGAGGCAGGGCGAGAGACCCAGTACTTC.

In its sample, this clone was seen once. The V and J genes are TRBV2 and TRBJ2-7; 8 positions match TRBD1. The ends lost 5 bases at V and 3 bases at J; junction bases unmatched: 9. CDR1 is SNHLY, CDR2 FYNNEI, per germline. The CDR3 loop spans 15 amino acids. The CDR3 coding sequence is TGTGCCAGCAGTTTCGACAGGGGTGGATTCTACGAGCAGTACTTC. Translation gives CASSFDRGGFYEQYF.

The gene calls are TRBV2 and TRBJ1-1; D is possibly TRBD1 (6 bases). CDR3 length: 13 amino acids. Per germline, CDR1 SNHLY and CDR2 FYNNEI. With 7 bases removed from V and 4 bases from J, the gap between germline ends came to 13 bases. Here the CDR3 reads CASKDRRTTEAFF. As DNA, the CDR3 is TGTGCCAGCAAAGACAGGAGAACCACTGAAGCTTTCTTT.

This chain joins TRBV7-8 and TRBJ1-4; no firm D call. CDR3 length: 15 amino acids. Germline V gene data show CDR1 as SGHVS and CDR2 as FQNEAQ. Trimming shortened V by 2 bases and J by 5 bases, and 12 bases separated the two germline ends. CDR3 in amino acids: CASSLTSFLNEKLFF. DNA of the CDR3: TGTGCCAGCAGCTTAACGTCCTTTCTAAATGAAAAACTGTTTTTT. Looking up the rest from reference TRBV7-8 and TRBJ1-4 gives the full variable domain: GAGVSQSPRYKVAKRGQDVALRCDPISGHVSLFWYQQALGQGPEFLTYFQNEAQLDKSGLPSDRFFAERPEGSVSTLKIQRTQQEDSAVYLCASSLTSFLNEKLFFGSGTQLSVL.

The genes are TRBV27 and TRBJ2-7, with TRBD1 matching over 7 bases. The CDR3 contains 16 residues. Germline values: CDR1 MNHEY, CDR2 SMNVEV (reference sequence). V trimming: 4 bases; J trimming: 4 bases; junction bases outside the gene matches: 13. The CDR3 loop is CASSSLRTTGSYEQYF. CDR3 coding DNA: TGTGCCAGCAGTTCCCTACGGACGACAGGGTCGTACGAGCAGTACTTC.

The table lists this clone with a few counts. The chain is built from TRBV5-4 and TRBJ2-7; TRBD2 matches 7 bases. Germline values: CDR1 SGHNT, CDR2 YYREEE (reference sequence). J was trimmed by 5 bases and V by 3 bases; bases with no gene match: 14. The CDR3 sequence is 16 residues long. The CDR3, as DNA: TGTGCCAGCAGCTCAAAAACTTCCTCGGGGAGGGACGAGCAGTACTTC. This gives the protein CASSSKTSSGRDEQYF.